The next 16 T cell receptor beta chains were all read from a single sample in a study of T cell responses to AZD1222 COVID-19 vaccine. The data were produced by immunoSEQ multiplex PCR, yet TCRdb's version contains in-frame clones alone and is incomplete. The sample lists 160,000 or so clones, about 88% occurring once. This sample comprised peripheral blood, obtained after recovery from COVID-19. Source of these receptors: an adult who had recovered from COVID-19.

The chain joins TRBV4-3 to TRBJ1-2, with TRBD1 matching over 10 bases. There are 15 residues in the CDR3. The V gene end was trimmed by 0 bases and the J gene end by 8 bases; junction bases not matched to a gene: 6. Germline CDR1 LGHNA, CDR2 YSLEER. The CDR3 spells CASSQDRQGASGYTF. The CDR3 region has the DNA TGCGCCAGCAGCCAAGATCGACAGGGGGCAAGCGGCTACACCTTC.

This sequence joins TRBV7-9 and TRBJ1-3; 10 nucleotides line up with TRBD1. The CDR3 runs to 13 residues. Per germline, CDR1 SEHNR and CDR2 FQNEAQ (reference sequence). V lost 8 bases, J lost 2 bases, and 0 bases stayed unmatched. The CDR3 region has the DNA TGTGCCAGCGGGACAGGGGCTGGAAACACCATATATTTT. This sequence encodes CASGTGAGNTIYF.

The J gene is TRBJ1-2, the V gene TRBV25-1, with a possible D match to TRBD1 (5 bases). The CDR3 is 16 amino acids. Germline assignment: CDR1 MGHDK and CDR2 SYGVNS. Trimming removed 1 base from V and 6 bases from J, with 18 bases in between. The CDR3 DNA sequence: TGTGCCAGCAGTGAATCGGGCAGCCCCGCAGGGCATGGCTACACCTTC. It codes for CASSESGSPAGHGYTF.

This clone was counted between two and nine times. V gene TRBV6-2 or TRBV6-3 combines with J gene TRBJ1-2; unclear D gene. Trimming stripped 2 bases from V and 2 bases from J, with 9 bases between. This CDR3 region has 14 residues. The V gene's germline CDR1 is MNHEY and CDR2 SVGEGT. Here the CDR3 DNA reads TGTGCCAGCAGTTACGTTGGATTAAACTATGGCTACACCTTC. Translation: CASSYVGLNYGYTF.

The chain links TRBV2 to TRBJ2-5; TRBD2 matches at 8 bases. Germline V CDR1 and CDR2: SNHLY, FYNNEI. The CDR3 loop spans 14 amino acids. V dropped 5 bases and J dropped 5; count of bases not matched to a gene: 7. The CDR3 loop reads CASSLAGRRETQYF. As DNA, the CDR3 is TGTGCCAGCAGTCTAGCGGGTAGGCGGGAGACCCAGTACTTC.

DNA of the CDR3: TGTGCCACCAGCGGACCCTCTTACAATGAGCAGTTCTTC. Its translation is CATSGPSYNEQFF. This chain uses TRBV15 with TRBJ2-1, with D unresolved. This CDR3 region has 13 residues. V lost 5 bases and J 4 bases, leaving 9 bases between the germline ends. Germline V CDR1 and CDR2: LNHNV, YYDKDF (reference sequence).

The rearrangement links TRBV7-2 to TRBJ2-1, with a tentative D call TRBD2 (6 bases). Germline V gives CDR1 SGHTA, CDR2 FQGNSA. V lost 5 bases to trimming and J lost 5 bases, with 13 bases between them. The CDR3 runs to 14 residues. The chain's CDR3 is CASSPRAGNNEQFF. In nucleotides, the CDR3 is TGTGCCAGCAGCCCTCGGGCGGGGAACAATGAGCAGTTCTTC.

This sequence joins TRBV28 and TRBJ2-7, with 8 bases matching TRBD2. The ends lost 8 bases at V and 6 bases at J; junction bases unmatched: 12. Germline loops: CDR1 MDHEN, CDR2 SYDVKM. CDR3 length: 14 amino acids. For the CDR3, the DNA is TGTGCCAGCCGGACAGAGCGGGGGATCATCGAGCAGTACTTC. Protein product: CASRTERGIIEQYF. Filled out from reference TRBV28 and TRBJ2-7, the complete variable domain reads DVKVTQSSRYLVKRTGEKVFLECVQDMDHENMFWYRQDPGLGLRLIYFSYDVKMKEKGDIPEGYSVSREKKERFSLILESASTNQTSMYLCASRTERGIIEQYFGPGTRLTVT.

This chain joins TRBV5-6 and TRBJ2-3; D is uncertain. Germline assignment: CDR1 SGHDT and CDR2 YYEEEE. V lost 0 bases and J lost 3, with 14 bases in between. This CDR3 is 16 amino acids long. This CDR3 is CASSLDPYQATDTQYF. CDR3 coding DNA: TGTGCCAGCAGCTTGGATCCCTACCAGGCAACAGATACGCAGTATTTT. Full variable domain (remainder filled in from reference TRBV5-6 and TRBJ2-3): DAGVTQSPTHLIKTRGQQVTLRCSPKSGHDTVSWYQQALGQGPQFIFQYYEEEERQRGNFPDRFSGHQFPNYSSELNVNALLLGDSALYLCASSLDPYQATDTQYFGPGTRLTVL.

The J gene is TRBJ1-2, the V gene TRBV6-5; 12 bases agree with TRBD1. J was trimmed by 7 bases and V by 5 bases; bases with no gene match: 5. Looked up from germline, CDR1 is MNHEY and CDR2 is SVGAGI. The CDR3 covers 14 residues. The CDR3 here is CASSKGQGAGGYTF. DNA of the CDR3: TGTGCCAGCAGTAAGGGACAGGGGGCCGGTGGCTACACCTTC.

The gene calls are TRBV5-1 and TRBJ2-1, with no clear D. V lost 0 bases, J lost 2 bases, and 21 bases lay in between. This CDR3 is 19 amino acids long. Germline V gene sequence: CDR1 SGHRS, CDR2 YFSETQ. CDR3 sequence reads: CASSLDAPRALQAYNEQFF. The CDR3 region has the DNA TGCGCCAGCAGCTTGGACGCCCCTAGGGCCTTGCAGGCCTACAATGAGCAGTTCTTC. Full variable domain (rest looked up from reference TRBV5-1 and TRBJ2-1): KAGVTQTPRYLIKTRGQQVTLSCSPISGHRSVSWYQQTPGQGLQFLFEYFSETQRNKGNFPGRFSGRQFSNSRSEMNVSTLELGDSALYLCASSLDAPRALQAYNEQFFGPGTRLTVL.

V is TRBV2 and J is TRBJ1-5; D unclear. V dropped 6 bases and J dropped 3 bases, with 12 bases sitting between them. CDR3 length: 14 residues. Germline V gives CDR1 SNHLY, CDR2 FYNNEI. CDR3 nucleotide sequence: TGTGCCAGCAGCTCAAGACCTGTCAATCAGCCCCAGCATTTT. This translates into CASSSRPVNQPQHF.

DNA for the CDR3: TGTGCCAGCAGCGGAATCGGGACTAGCGGGACAGGTGAGCAGTTCTTC. Its protein is CASSGIGTSGTGEQFF. The chain joins TRBV5-4 to TRBJ2-1; 13 positions agree with TRBD2. CDR3 size: 16 residues. CDR1 is SGHNT, CDR2 YYREEE, per germline (reference sequence). Trimming at V came to 4 bases and at J to 9 bases, leaving 10 bases not matched to a gene.

The chain is built from TRBV27 and TRBJ2-3; possible D gene TRBD2, 5 bases. Germline-derived CDR1 and CDR2 are MNHEY and SMNVEV (reference sequence). Trimming took off 10 bases at V and 14 bases at J, with 19 bases between the two ends. CDR3 size: 11 residues. CDR3 sequence (DNA): TGTGCCATCCTAGAGGGCAGTAAGCGGTATTTT. This codes for CAILEGSKRYF.

Regarding this clone: Other DNA sequences of this sample code for an identical CDR3. The chain combines TRBV5-1 with TRBJ2-5, with a possible D match to TRBD1 (5 bases). The germline gives CDR1 SGHRS, CDR2 YFSETQ. There are 13 residues in the CDR3. V lost 1 base and J 4 bases, leaving 8 bases between the germline ends. The CDR3 loop is CASSLQGSETQYF. The CDR3 nucleotides are TGCGCCAGCAGCTTGCAGGGATCAGAGACCCAGTACTTC.

This chain connects TRBV9 to TRBJ1-3; 7 nucleotides align to TRBD1. V was pared by 3 bases and J by 5 bases, with 5 bases of the junction left unmatched. The CDR3 runs to 14 residues. The germline V gene encodes CDR1 SGDLS and CDR2 YYNGEE. The CDR3 bases are TGTGCCAGCAGCGGACAGGGCTATCGAAACACCATATATTTT. Translation gives CASSGQGYRNTIYF.